This note documents a single T cell receptor (beta chain) sequence. What it recognizes is unknown. These data belong to a study of OX40 agonist ivuxolimab in advanced cancers. Background on the study: Mean age roughly 65 years, range roughly 20 to 85; 82.7% male. Points from the study as a whole: Clones of CD4+ and CD8+ blood T cells grew by week 6 at doses of 0.1 to 3.0 mg/kg. CD4+ T cells averaged fewer expanded clones than CD8+ T cells.

The CDR3 has 13 amino acids. The ends were cut back, 4 bases at V and 4 bases at J, with 10 bases in the middle. The germline gives CDR1 MNHEY, CDR2 SMNVEV (reference sequence). The data were produced by immunoSEQ multiplex PCR, yet TCRdb's version contains in-frame clones alone and is incomplete. Among roughly 40,000 clones listed, approximately 78% were seen once. The sample was CD4+ or CD8+ T cells sorted from blood, taken in a trial of the OX40 agonist ivuxolimab. The chain couples TRBV27 to TRBJ1-2; D uncertain. The TCR comes from an adult with an advanced solid tumor such as melanoma, head and neck, liver or kidney cancer. Written as DNA, the CDR3 is TGTGCCAGCAGTTCAGGCAGTGTCTATGGCTACACCTTC. It specifies CASSSGSVYGYTF.